This TCR beta chain was documented in a study of cytomegalovirus exposure and HLA in healthy donors. Study outcomes and limitations: A later analysis linked some 17,000 TCR beta sequences to HLA alleles at 0.05 false discovery rate.

This clone was observed a handful of times. As yet, its antigen is unknown. CDR1 is SGHAT and CDR2 is FQNNGV in the germline V gene. The CDR3 runs 14 residues. Trimming cost V 6 bases and J 2 bases; bases outside gene matches: 7. In the PCR, 60 Vbeta and 13 Jbeta primers were used. The method was immunoSEQ multiplex PCR; TCRdb's version includes in-frame clones alone and lacks a portion of them. The sample records approximately 110,000 clones, roughly 69% being singletons. The sequence derives from a woman in her twenties or thirties in good health and CMV-seronegative. The sequenced sample consisted of PBMCs. The rearrangement uses TRBV11-2 and TRBJ2-7; 7 bases line up with TRBD2. In DNA, the CDR3 is TGTGCCAGCAGACATAGCGGGCTAACCTACGAGCAGTACTTC. Translated, it gives CASRHSGLTYEQYF.